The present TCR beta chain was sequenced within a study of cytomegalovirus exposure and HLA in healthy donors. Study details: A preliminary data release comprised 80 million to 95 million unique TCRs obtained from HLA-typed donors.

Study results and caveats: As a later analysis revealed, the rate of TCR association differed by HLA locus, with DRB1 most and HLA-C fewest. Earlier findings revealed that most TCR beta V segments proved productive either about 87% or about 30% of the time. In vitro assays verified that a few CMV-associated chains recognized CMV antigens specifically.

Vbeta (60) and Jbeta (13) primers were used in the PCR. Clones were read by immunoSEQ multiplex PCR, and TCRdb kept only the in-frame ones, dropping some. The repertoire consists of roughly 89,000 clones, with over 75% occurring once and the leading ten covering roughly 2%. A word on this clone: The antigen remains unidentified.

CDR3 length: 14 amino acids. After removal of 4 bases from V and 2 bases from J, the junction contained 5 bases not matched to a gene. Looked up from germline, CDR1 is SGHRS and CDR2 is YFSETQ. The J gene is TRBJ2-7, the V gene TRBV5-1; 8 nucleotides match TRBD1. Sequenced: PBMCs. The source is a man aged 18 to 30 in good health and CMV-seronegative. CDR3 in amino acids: CASSTGQVTYEQYF. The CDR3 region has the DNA TGCGCCAGCAGCACGGGACAGGTCACCTACGAGCAGTACTTC.